This TCR beta chain was recovered during a study of shared clonotypes between healthy human individuals. Study-wide background: Donor composition was a couple of women and three men, aged 18 to 49.

Genomic DNA per cell subset filled all wells of several immunoSEQ plates. In the source study's methods: Filtering differed because ImmunoSEQ produced junction-only sequences that carried no quality scores. Libraries were prepared by immunoSEQ multiplex PCR; TCRdb keeps only in-frame clonotypes and omits some of them. V, J and clone size are those of that table, while D and trimming were read from the DNA. Of 550,000 to 600,000 clones listed, roughly 98% are singletons. CD45RO-negative, CCR7-selected cells formed the naive CD8 fraction, which excluded terminally differentiated effector memory CD45RA+ cells. Among the donors, all were Caucasian adults who lived in Nashville, Tennessee. The receptor comes from a young man in good health. Sequenced material: naive CD8+ T cells sorted from blood.

The CDR3 DNA reads TGTGCCAGCAGCTTCGGGGGACAGCTCTACGAGCAGTACTTC. It encodes CASSFGGQLYEQYF. The rearrangement joins TRBV11-2 to TRBJ2-7; perhaps TRBD1 as D (7 bases). Germline-derived CDR1 and CDR2 are SGHAT and FQNNGV. The CDR3 covers 14 residues. The V end lost 3 bases, the J end lost 3 bases, and 12 bases lay between the germline ends.